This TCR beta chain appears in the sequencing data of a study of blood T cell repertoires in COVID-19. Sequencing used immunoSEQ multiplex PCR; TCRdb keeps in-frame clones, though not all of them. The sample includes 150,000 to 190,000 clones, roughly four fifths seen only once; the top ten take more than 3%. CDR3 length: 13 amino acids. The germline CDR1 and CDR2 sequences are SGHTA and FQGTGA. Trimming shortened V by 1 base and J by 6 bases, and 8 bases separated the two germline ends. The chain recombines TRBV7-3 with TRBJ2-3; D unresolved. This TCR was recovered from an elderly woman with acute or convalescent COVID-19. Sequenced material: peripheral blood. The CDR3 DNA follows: TGTGCCAGCAGCTTAAAAGGAGTGGATACGCAGTATTTT. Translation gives CASSLKGVDTQYF.